This T cell receptor (beta chain) is from a study of PD-1 blockade in classical Hodgkin lymphoma. The study's findings and limits: By cycle point C4D1, TCR diversity had risen significantly in CD4+ cells (but not CD8+ cells).

Sequenced by immunoSEQ multiplex PCR; TCRdb stores in-frame clones only, minus some. The table lists 6,700 or so clones, around 73% of them singletons. In every patient, relapse followed autologous stem cell transplantation, while exposure to brentuximab vedotin differed. Investigators isolated CD4+ T cells from thawed PBMCs through magnetic negative selection. V lost 6 bases and J 7 bases, leaving 16 bases between the germline ends. Germline V gene lookup returns CDR1 MNHEY and CDR2 SVGAGI. This CDR3 region has 14 residues. With respect to this clone: What it binds is unknown.

This sample comprised CD4+ T cells from blood, obtained at baseline. The source is a human donor with classical Hodgkin lymphoma. The chain uses TRBV6-5 and TRBJ2-4, with D tentatively TRBD2 (6 bases). CDR3 bases: TGTGCCAGCAGCCCCGGGGGTGGGGGGAACATTCAGTACTTC. Translating gives CASSPGGGGNIQYF.